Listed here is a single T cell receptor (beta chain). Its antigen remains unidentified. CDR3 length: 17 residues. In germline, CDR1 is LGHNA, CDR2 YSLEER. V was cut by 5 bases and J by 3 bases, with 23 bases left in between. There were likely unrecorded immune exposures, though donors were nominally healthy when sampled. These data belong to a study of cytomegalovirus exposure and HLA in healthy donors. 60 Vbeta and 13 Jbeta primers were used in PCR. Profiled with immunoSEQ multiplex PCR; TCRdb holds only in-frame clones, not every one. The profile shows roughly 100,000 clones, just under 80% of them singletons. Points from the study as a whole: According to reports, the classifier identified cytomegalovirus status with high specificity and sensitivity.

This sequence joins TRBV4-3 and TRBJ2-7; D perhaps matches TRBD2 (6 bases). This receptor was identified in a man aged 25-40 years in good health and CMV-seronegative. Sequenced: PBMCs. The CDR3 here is CASSTISEGRKDYEQYF. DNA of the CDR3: TGCGCCAGCAGCACGATCTCGGAGGGGAGGAAGGACTACGAGCAGTACTTC.